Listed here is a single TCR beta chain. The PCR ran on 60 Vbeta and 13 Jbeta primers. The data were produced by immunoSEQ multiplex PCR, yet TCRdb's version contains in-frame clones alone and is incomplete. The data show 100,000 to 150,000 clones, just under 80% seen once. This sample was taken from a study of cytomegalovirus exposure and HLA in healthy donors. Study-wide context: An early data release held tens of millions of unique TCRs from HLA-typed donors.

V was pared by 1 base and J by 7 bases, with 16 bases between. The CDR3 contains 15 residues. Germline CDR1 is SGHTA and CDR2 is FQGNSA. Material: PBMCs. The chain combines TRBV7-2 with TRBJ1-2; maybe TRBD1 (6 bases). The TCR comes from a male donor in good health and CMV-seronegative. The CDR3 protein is CASSLGPRQGSGYTF. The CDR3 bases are TGTGCCAGCAGCTTAGGCCCAAGGCAGGGGAGTGGCTACACCTTC. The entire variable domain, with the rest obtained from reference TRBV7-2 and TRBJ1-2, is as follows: GAGVSQSPSNKVTEKGKDVELRCDPISGHTALYWYRQSLGQGLEFLIYFQGNSAPDKSGLPSDRFSAERTGGSVSTLTIQRTQQEDSAVYLCASSLGPRQGSGYTFGSGTRLTVV.